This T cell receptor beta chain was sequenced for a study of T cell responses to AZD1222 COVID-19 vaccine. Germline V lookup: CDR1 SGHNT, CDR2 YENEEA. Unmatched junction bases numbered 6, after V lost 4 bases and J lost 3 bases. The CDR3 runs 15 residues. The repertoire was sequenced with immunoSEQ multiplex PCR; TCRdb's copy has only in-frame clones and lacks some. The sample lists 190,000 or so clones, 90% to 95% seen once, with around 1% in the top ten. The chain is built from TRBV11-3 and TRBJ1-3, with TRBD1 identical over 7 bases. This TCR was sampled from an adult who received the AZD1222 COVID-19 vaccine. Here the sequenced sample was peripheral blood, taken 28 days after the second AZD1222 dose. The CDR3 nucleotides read TGTGCCAGCAGCTCCCAGGGGGTAAATGGAAACACCATATATTTT. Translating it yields CASSSQGVNGNTIYF.